This TCR beta chain was captured in a study of beta chain features in type 1 diabetes (dated by TCRdb to the late 2010s). About the study as a whole: No differences in mean age, gender distribution, total cell number or subset yield were found between patients and healthy donors. A total of over 90,000,000 sorted cells were examined across all samples, and a strong correlation was observed between cell number per subset and RNA yield. In the study, recently diagnosed type 1 diabetes patients and matched healthy donors were compared on the TCRB repertoires of their sorted circulating CD4+ T cell subsets. Regulatory and stem cell-like memory subsets were obtained from only 8 patients and roughly eight healthy donors, while naive and central memory subsets were obtained from all 28 donors. Findings and caveats that apply to the study as a whole: At VDJ recombination sites, type 1 diabetes patients had fewer insertions and more deleted nucleotides, which implies abnormalities in thymic rearrangement. Type 1 diabetes patients showed a moderate but significant shortening of TCRB CDR3 length in all four CD4+ subsets. Because cDNA rather than genomic DNA was sequenced, highly expressing activated cells could have been over-represented, although no difference in activation and CD3 levels was found between groups. HLA sub-analyses involved small numbers of individuals, so any influence of HLA type on TCRB rearrangement remained unresolved. PCR may preferentially amplify shorter templates, but because patient and control samples were amplified and corrected together, any resulting skew would affect both groups equally. Naive, central memory and regulatory TCRB repertoires appeared more similar among patients than among healthy donors.

V is shortened by 0 bases, J by 4 bases, and the region joining them spans 15 bases. The CDR3 sequence holds 16 residues, the cysteine and phenylalanine included. The sequence is cut down to CDR3 DNA, 48 bases in frame from base 1. The germline V gene (reference sequence) specifies SGHNT as CDR1 and YYREEE as CDR2. Only a few counts were recorded for this clone. It has no known antigen specificity. Nothing much larger sits one base from this clone, and base qualities are not available. A single peripheral blood draw of about 116 mL on average was collected from each donor into heparinised tubes. Naive, central memory, regulatory and stem cell-like memory CD4+ T cells were sorted on a BD FACSAria II using a panel including CD45RO, CCR7, CD25, CD127, CD95 and CD27. All sorted populations exceeded 98% purity. PBMCs were isolated right away by Lymphoprep density gradient centrifugation and were stained directly, without culture. So that batch effects would be minimized, each experiment stained and sorted samples in pairs, pairing one healthy donor with one patient.

The High Capacity cDNA Reverse Transcription Kit was used to reverse transcribe all of the isolated RNA, meaning that expressed TCRB transcripts were what got sequenced. Deep immunoSEQ sequencing was applied to naive, central memory and regulatory T cell samples, giving an average of about 3.57 million total reads per sample. Sorted cells were lysed in RLT buffer and RNA was extracted with DNase-treated RNeasy Micro or Mini kits, depending on cell number. To prevent cross-contamination, each cell subset was processed individually, whereas patient and healthy donor samples were processed jointly. The immunoSEQ multiplex PCR was used to amplify TCRB sequences from cDNA, generating 87-bp fragments that spanned the CDR3 region. Sequencing of the amplicons was done on the Illumina HiSeq platform. From the authors' description of their analysis: Synthetic template baselines were used to correct PCR bias computationally, reads within Hamming distance 2 were collapsed, and singletons that could not be merged were discarded. Reads were aligned against IMGT to assign V, D and J genes, CDR3 length and insertions or deletions at six rearrangement sites. Within each subset, clonotype counts were normalized to sorted cell number, after which true diversity and Gini coefficients were computed with the tcR R package. The overlap coefficient, calculated on TCRB nucleotide sequences, was used to quantify repertoire sharing. Drawn from immuneACCESS, this table holds only the in-frame rearrangements with V and J called that TCRdb kept. Clones are partly lost; checked studies trace under half to an unresolved V gene and leave the rest unexplained. The V and J calls and clone size are taken from that table; D and trimming were inferred from the DNA. For this sample the table gives around 130,000 clones, of which roughly 15% were detected only once. The ten biggest clones cover 2% to 3% of the sample.

The sequenced sample was central memory CD4+ T cells from blood. The receptor chain draws on TRBV5-4 and TRBJ2-3, with no reliable assignment of the D segment. The TCR sequence derives from a man younger than 40 with type 1 diabetes. DNA sequence: TGTGCCAGCAGCTTGGGACGTCCGATGGGCCCAGATACGCAGTATTTT. It codes for CASSLGRPMGPDTQYF.